A single sample is the source of the 8 T cell receptor beta chains below, sequenced in a study of cytomegalovirus exposure and HLA in healthy donors. This PCR relied on a set of 60 Vbeta primers and 13 Jbeta primers. Only in-frame clones appear in the TCRdb table, and some are missing; sequencing was by immunoSEQ multiplex PCR. The table includes 150,000 to 200,000 clones, about 82% detected once. Sequenced: PBMCs. These TCRs come from a woman between 50 and 59 years old in good health and CMV-seronegative.

The rearrangement uses TRBV10-3 and TRBJ1-1, with TRBD1 matching 9 bases. The CDR3 is 15 residues long. Unmatched junction bases numbered 7, after V lost 5 bases and J lost 3 bases. From germline, CDR1 is ENHRY and CDR2 SYGVKD. DNA for the CDR3: TGTGCCATCAGTAGGGACAGGGTGAGGGACACTGAAGCTTTCTTT. Its protein is CAISRDRVRDTEAFF.

The chain couples TRBV14 to TRBJ2-5; 8 bases are a match to TRBD1. This CDR3 spans 17 amino acids. Germline V gene sequence: CDR1 SGHDN, CDR2 FVKESK. The ends lost 1 base at V and 3 bases at J; junction bases unmatched: 10. The CDR3 region has the DNA TGTGCCAGCAGCCAAGGGACAGGGTTGTGGAAAAAAGAGACCCAGTACTTC. It specifies CASSQGTGLWKKETQYF.

This chain joins TRBV5-1 and TRBJ1-4; unclear D gene. The CDR3 extends over 14 amino acids. The germline V gene encodes CDR1 SGHRS and CDR2 YFSETQ. The ends were cut back, 0 bases at V and 5 bases at J, with 8 bases in the middle. The CDR3 sequence is CASSLVTANEKLFF. DNA for the CDR3: TGCGCCAGCAGCTTGGTCACAGCAAATGAAAAACTGTTTTTT.

The chain links TRBV2 to TRBJ2-7; 8 bases fit TRBD1. CDR1 SNHLY and CDR2 FYNNEI come from the germline V gene. This CDR3 is 16 amino acids long. J lost 0 bases, V lost 5 bases, and 9 bases had no gene match. The CDR3 coding sequence is TGTGCCAGCAGTATTCAACAGGGGGTTGGCTCCTACGAGCAGTACTTC. Protein product: CASSIQQGVGSYEQYF.

The genes are TRBV4-3 and TRBJ1-2; 9 bases line up with TRBD1. Germline V gene sequence: CDR1 LGHNA, CDR2 YSLEER. The junction had 5 bases not matched to a gene; V was cut back by 0 bases and J by 6 bases. The CDR3 contains 15 residues. DNA of the CDR3: TGCGCCAGCAGCCAAGATCAATGGACAGGGGATGGCTACACCTTC. Translating it yields CASSQDQWTGDGYTF.

CDR3 sequence (DNA): TGTGCCAGCTCACCTGACCTCTTGCTAGCCGGGGAGCAGTACTTC. Translating gives CASSPDLLLAGEQYF. The rearrangement links TRBV18 to TRBJ2-7, with D possibly TRBD2 on 5 matching bases. V lost 3 bases, J lost 7 bases, and 19 bases lay in between. CDR1 is KGHSH, CDR2 LQKENI, per germline. CDR3 length: 15 amino acids. The full variable domain, completed using reference TRBV18 and TRBJ2-7, is NAGVMQNPRHLVRRRGQEARLRCSPMKGHSHVYWYRQLPEEGLKFMVYLQKENIIDESGMPKERFSAEFPKEGPSILRIQQVVRGDSAAYFCASSPDLLLAGEQYFGPGTRLTVT.

The chain links TRBV10-3 to TRBJ2-3; D gene ambiguous. CDR3 size: 13 residues. The V gene's germline CDR1 is ENHRY and CDR2 SYGVKD. Trimming took off 4 bases at V and 5 bases at J, with 10 bases between the two ends. In nucleotides, the CDR3 is TGTGCCATCAGTGCGCTTCCGGGAGATACGCAGTATTTT. Residues: CAISALPGDTQYF.

The CDR3 sequence: CASSWGRGAYEQYF. CDR3 DNA sequence: TGTGCCAGCAGTTGGGGGAGGGGAGCCTACGAGCAGTACTTC. J is TRBJ2-7 and V is TRBV28; 7 nucleotides agree with TRBD2. CDR1 and CDR2 (germline): MDHEN, SYDVKM. V dropped 4 bases and J dropped 2; count of bases not matched to a gene: 5. CDR3 size: 14 residues.